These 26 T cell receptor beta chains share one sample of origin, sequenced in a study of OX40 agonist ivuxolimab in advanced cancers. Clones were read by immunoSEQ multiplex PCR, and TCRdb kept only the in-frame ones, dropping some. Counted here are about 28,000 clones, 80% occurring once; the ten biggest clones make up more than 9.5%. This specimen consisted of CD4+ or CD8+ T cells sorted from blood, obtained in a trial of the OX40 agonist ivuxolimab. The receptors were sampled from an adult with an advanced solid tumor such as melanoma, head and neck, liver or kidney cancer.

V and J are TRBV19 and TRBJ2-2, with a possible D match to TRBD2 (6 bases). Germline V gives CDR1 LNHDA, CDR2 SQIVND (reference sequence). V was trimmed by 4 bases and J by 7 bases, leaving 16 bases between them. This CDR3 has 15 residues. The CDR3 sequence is CASSTGVWGGGELFF. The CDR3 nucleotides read TGTGCCAGTAGTACCGGGGTGTGGGGAGGCGGGGAGCTGTTTTTT.

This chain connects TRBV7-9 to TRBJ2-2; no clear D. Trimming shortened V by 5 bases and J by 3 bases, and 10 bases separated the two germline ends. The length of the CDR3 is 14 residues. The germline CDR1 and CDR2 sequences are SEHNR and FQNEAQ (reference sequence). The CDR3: CASSQIQYTGELFF. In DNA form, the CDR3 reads TGTGCCAGCAGCCAAATTCAGTACACCGGGGAGCTGTTTTTT.

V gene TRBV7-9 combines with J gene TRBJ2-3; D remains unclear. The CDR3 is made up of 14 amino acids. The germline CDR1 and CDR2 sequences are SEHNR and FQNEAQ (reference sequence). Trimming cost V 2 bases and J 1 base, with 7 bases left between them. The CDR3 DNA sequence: TGTGCCAGCAGCTTATCGACGGGCACAGATACGCAGTATTTT. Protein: CASSLSTGTDTQYF.

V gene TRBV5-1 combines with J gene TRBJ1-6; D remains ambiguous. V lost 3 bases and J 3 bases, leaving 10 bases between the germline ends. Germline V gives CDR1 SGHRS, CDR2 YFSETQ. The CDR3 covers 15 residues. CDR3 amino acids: CASSSDGDYNSPLHF. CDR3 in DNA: TGCGCCAGCAGCTCCGACGGAGACTATAATTCACCCCTCCACTTT. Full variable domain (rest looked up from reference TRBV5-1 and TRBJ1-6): KAGVTQTPRYLIKTRGQQVTLSCSPISGHRSVSWYQQTPGQGLQFLFEYFSETQRNKGNFPGRFSGRQFSNSRSEMNVSTLELGDSALYLCASSSDGDYNSPLHFGNGTRLTVT.

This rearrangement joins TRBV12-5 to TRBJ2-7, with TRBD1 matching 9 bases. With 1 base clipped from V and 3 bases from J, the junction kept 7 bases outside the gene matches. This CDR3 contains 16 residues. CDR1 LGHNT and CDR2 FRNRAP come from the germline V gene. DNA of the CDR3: TGTGCTAGTGGTTTGGGTGACGGGACAGGGTTCTACGAGCAGTACTTC. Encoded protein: CASGLGDGTGFYEQYF.

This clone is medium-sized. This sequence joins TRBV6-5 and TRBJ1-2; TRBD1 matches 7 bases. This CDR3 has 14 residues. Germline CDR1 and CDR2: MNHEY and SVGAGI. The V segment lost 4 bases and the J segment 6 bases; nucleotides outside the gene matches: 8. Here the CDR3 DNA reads TGTGCCAGCAGTTCCCAGGGGGGGGGCAATGGCTACACCTTC. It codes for CASSSQGGGNGYTF.

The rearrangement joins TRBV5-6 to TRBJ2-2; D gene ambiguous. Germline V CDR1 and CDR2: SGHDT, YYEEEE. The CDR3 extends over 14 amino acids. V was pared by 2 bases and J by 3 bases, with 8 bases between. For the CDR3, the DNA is TGTGCCAGCAGCTTCGAGGTGGACACCGGGGAGCTGTTTTTT. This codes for CASSFEVDTGELFF.

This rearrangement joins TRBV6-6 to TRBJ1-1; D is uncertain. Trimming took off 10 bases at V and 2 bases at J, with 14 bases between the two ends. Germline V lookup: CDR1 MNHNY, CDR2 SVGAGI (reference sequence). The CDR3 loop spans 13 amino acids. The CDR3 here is CAILREINTEAFF. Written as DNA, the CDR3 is TGTGCCATTCTCCGGGAGATCAACACTGAAGCTTTCTTT.

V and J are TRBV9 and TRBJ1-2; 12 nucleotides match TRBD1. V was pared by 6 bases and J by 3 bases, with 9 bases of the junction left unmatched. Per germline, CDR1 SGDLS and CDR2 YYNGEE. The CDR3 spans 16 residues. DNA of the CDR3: TGTGCCAGCAACCCGGGACAGGGGGCGGGCGACTATGGCTACACCTTC. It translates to CASNPGQGAGDYGYTF.

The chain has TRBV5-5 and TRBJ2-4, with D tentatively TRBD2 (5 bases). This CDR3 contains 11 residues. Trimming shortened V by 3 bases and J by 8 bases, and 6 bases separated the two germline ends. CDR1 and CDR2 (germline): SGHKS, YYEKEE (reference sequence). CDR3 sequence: CASSSRDIQYF. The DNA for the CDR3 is TGTGCCAGCAGCTCGCGGGACATTCAGTACTTC.

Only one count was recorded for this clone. The DNA for the CDR3 is TGTGCCAGCAGCCAGAGGGAAACAGAAGAGACCCAGTACTTC. Translated: CASSQRETEETQYF. The chain is built from TRBV14 and TRBJ2-5; the D gene is possibly TRBD2 (5 bases). The V gene lost 3 bases and the J gene lost 3 bases, with 11 bases spanning the gap. CDR1 and CDR2 from the germline V gene are SGHDN and FVKESK. The CDR3 sequence is 14 residues long.

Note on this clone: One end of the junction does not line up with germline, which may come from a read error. This CDR3 is CASSQDPGKTVMNTEAFF. CDR3 coding DNA: TGCGCCAGCAGCCAAGATCCGGGGAAAACGGTTATGAACACTGAAGCTTTCTTT. This chain uses TRBV5-5 with TRBJ1-1; unclear D gene. From germline, CDR1 is SGHKS and CDR2 YYEKEE (reference sequence). The CDR3 is 18 residues long.

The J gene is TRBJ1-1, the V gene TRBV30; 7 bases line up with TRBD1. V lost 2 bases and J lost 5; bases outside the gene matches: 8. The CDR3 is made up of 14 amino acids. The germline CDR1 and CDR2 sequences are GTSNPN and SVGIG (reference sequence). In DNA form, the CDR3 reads TGTGCCTGGAGTACAGGGGTGGGCAGGACTGAAGCTTTCTTT. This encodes CAWSTGVGRTEAFF.

The CDR3 protein is CASSFENIQYF. DNA for the CDR3: TGTGCCAGCAGCTTCGAAAACATTCAGTACTTC. This chain joins TRBV5-5 and TRBJ2-4, with D unclear. V dropped 2 bases and J dropped 5 bases, with 2 bases sitting between them. The CDR3 is 11 residues long. The germline V gene encodes CDR1 SGHKS and CDR2 YYEKEE (reference sequence).

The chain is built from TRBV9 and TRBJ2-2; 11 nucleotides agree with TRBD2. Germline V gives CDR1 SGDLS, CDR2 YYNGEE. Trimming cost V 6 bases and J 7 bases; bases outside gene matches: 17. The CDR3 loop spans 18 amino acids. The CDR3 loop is CASTDPIAGGRFHGELFF. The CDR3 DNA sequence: TGTGCCAGCACCGACCCCATAGCGGGGGGGCGTTTTCACGGGGAGCTGTTTTTT.

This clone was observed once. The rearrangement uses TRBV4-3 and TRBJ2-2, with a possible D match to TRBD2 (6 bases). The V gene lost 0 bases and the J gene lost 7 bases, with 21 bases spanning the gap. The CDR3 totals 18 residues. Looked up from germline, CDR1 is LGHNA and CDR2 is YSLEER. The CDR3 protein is CASSQDWAGGNYDGELFF. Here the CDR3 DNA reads TGCGCCAGCAGCCAAGATTGGGCAGGAGGGAATTACGACGGGGAGCTGTTTTTT.

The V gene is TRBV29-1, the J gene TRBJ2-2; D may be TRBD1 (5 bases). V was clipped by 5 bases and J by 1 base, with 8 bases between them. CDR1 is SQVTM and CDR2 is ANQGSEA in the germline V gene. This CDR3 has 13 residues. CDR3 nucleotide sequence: TGCAGCGTTCCCGACAGGAACACCGGGGAGCTGTTTTTT. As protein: CSVPDRNTGELFF.

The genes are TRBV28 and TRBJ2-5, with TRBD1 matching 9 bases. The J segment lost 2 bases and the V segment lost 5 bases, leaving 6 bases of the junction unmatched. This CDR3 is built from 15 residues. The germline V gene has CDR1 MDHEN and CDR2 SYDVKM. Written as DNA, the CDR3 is TGTGCCAGCAGTCGGGGGACAGGGTGGCAAGAGACCCAGTACTTC. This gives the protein CASSRGTGWQETQYF.

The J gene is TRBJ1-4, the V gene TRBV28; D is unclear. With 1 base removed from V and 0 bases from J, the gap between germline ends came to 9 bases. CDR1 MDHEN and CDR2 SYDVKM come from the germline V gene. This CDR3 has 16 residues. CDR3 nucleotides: TGTGCCAGCAGTTTATACAGAGGTGCAACTAATGAAAAACTGTTTTTT. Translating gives CASSLYRGATNEKLFF.

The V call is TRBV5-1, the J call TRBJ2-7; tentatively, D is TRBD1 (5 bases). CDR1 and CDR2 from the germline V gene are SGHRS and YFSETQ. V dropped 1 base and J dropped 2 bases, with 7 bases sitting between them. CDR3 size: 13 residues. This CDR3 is CASSLSRAYEQYF. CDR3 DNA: TGCGCCAGCAGCTTGTCCAGGGCCTACGAGCAGTACTTC.

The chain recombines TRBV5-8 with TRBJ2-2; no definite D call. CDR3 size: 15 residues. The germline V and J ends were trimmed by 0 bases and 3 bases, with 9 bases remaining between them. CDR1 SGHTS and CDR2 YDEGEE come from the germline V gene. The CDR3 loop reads CASSLVLEYTGELFF. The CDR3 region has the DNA TGTGCCAGCAGCTTGGTGTTGGAATACACCGGGGAGCTGTTTTTT.

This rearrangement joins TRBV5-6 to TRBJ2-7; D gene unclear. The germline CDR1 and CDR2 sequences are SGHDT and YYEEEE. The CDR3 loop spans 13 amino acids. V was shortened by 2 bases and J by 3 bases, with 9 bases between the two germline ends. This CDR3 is CASSFSGSYEQYF. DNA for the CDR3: TGTGCCAGCAGCTTCAGTGGCAGCTACGAGCAGTACTTC.

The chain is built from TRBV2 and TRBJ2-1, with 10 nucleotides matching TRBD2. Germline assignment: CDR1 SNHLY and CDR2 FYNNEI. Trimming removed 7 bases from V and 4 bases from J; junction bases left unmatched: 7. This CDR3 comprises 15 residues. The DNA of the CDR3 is TGTGCCAGCAACTCCGGGACTAGCGCTTACAATGAGCAGTTCTTC. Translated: CASNSGTSAYNEQFF.

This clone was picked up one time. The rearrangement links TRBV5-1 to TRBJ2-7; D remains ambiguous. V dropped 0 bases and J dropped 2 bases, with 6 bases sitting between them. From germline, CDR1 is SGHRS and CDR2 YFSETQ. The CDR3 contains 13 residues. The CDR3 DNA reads TGCGCCAGCAGCTTGGATTCAGCCTACGAGCAGTACTTC. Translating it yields CASSLDSAYEQYF. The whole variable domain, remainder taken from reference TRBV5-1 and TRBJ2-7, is KAGVTQTPRYLIKTRGQQVTLSCSPISGHRSVSWYQQTPGQGLQFLFEYFSETQRNKGNFPGRFSGRQFSNSRSEMNVSTLELGDSALYLCASSLDSAYEQYFGPGTRLTVT.

The CDR3 sequence is CASSGPGSSYEQYF. The DNA for the CDR3 is TGTGCCAGCAGCGGCCCAGGCTCAAGCTACGAGCAGTACTTC. V gene TRBV9 combines with J gene TRBJ2-7; D is undetermined. The CDR3 covers 14 residues. Germline CDR1 reads SGDLS; CDR2 reads YYNGEE. With 3 bases removed from V and 3 bases from J, the gap between germline ends came to 13 bases.

CDR3 sequence reads: CASSFSTGLSYTGELFF. CDR3 sequence (DNA): TGTGCCAGCAGCTTCAGTACTGGGTTGAGTTACACCGGGGAGCTGTTTTTT. V usage is TRBV7-9 and J usage is TRBJ2-2; D not resolved. The CDR3 loop spans 17 amino acids. In germline, CDR1 is SEHNR, CDR2 FQNEAQ (reference sequence). Trimming took off 3 bases at V and 3 bases at J, with 17 bases between the two ends.